This T cell receptor (beta chain) was identified in a study of CD4 and CD8 cells across lung adenocarcinoma regions. Localized lung adenocarcinoma, a non-small cell lung cancer, affected the donors. TCRdb ran MiXCR on the PCR reads and lists one entry per CDR3 protein. This table has some 25,000 distinct CDR3 sequences, 50% to 55% appearing once. The V and J ends lost 6 bases and 3 bases, in that order; junction bases with no gene match: 6. The CDR3 sequence is 15 residues long. CDR1 is WSHSY and CDR2 is SAAADI in the germline V gene. By share of the sample, this clonotype is large. This clonotype was sampled from a male donor with lung adenocarcinoma. The CD4 and CD8 labels of this study may be unreliable. Source material: CD8+ T cells from the center of a lung tumor. The V gene is TRBV10-2, the J gene TRBJ2-2, with 8 bases aligning to TRBD2. DNA for the CDR3: TGCGCCAGCAGAACGGGAGGGCCATACACCGGGGAGCTGTTTTTT. Residues: CASRTGGPYTGELFF.